The table lists the clone carrying this T cell receptor (beta chain) with many counts. For TCRbeta, the library was prepared with unique molecular identifiers. From the PCR reads, TCRdb called clonotypes with MiXCR, one entry per CDR3 protein. The sample lists under 140,000 distinct CDR3 sequences; 10% were seen once. This record comes from a study of T-cell reconstitution after alpha-beta-depleted transplantation in children. Germline CDR1 reads DFQATT; CDR2 reads SNEGSKA (reference sequence). Trimming cost V 5 bases and J 3 bases, with 14 bases left between them. The CDR3 contains 13 residues. The rearrangement links TRBV20-1 to TRBJ2-7; D perhaps matches TRBD2 (6 bases). The sample was PBMCs from the stem cell graft donor, taken from the stem cell graft. The origin of this receptor is a human donor who donated a stem cell graft to a child with acute lymphoblastic leukemia. The chain's CDR3 is CSAGGAVNYEQYF. The CDR3 DNA sequence: TGCAGTGCTGGCGGGGCCGTCAACTACGAGCAGTACTTC.